The 5 T cell receptor beta chains listed next were all sequenced from one sample in a study of Ad26.COV2.S vaccination and SARS-CoV-2 variants. Noted treatment: roughly 18 received Ad26.COV2.S at low or high dose, single or two shots; 5 received placebo; per-sample allocation not given. All samples were drawn on day 63, counting from the first vaccine or placebo injection. TCRdb keeps only in-frame clones here, not all; method: immunoSEQ multiplex PCR. The table shows 290,000 or so clones, with more than 70% occurring only once. Sequencing used peripheral blood, obtained in a trial of Ad26.COV2.S vaccine versus placebo. These receptors were obtained from a person between 18 and 65 years old who received the Ad26.COV2.S COVID-19 vaccine or a placebo.

This chain uses TRBV27 with TRBJ1-2; TRBD1 is a possible D gene (5 bases). The CDR3 sequence is 15 residues long. Trimming took off 3 bases at V and 4 bases at J, with 15 bases between the two ends. Germline V gene data show CDR1 as MNHEY and CDR2 as SMNVEV (reference sequence). For the CDR3, the DNA is TGTGCCAGCAGTTTGGGCACAGGTAGCCCCTATGGCTACACCTTC. Translating gives CASSLGTGSPYGYTF.

The chain employs TRBV25-1 and TRBJ2-2; 8 positions match TRBD1. The V and J ends lost 5 bases and 3 bases, in that order; junction bases with no gene match: 8. From germline, CDR1 is MGHDK and CDR2 SYGVNS. The CDR3 has 16 amino acids. This chain's CDR3 is CASSLLGQGDTGELFF. The CDR3 DNA follows: TGTGCCAGCAGTCTCCTTGGACAGGGTGACACCGGGGAGCTGTTTTTT.

The chain employs TRBV18 and TRBJ2-7; possible D gene TRBD2, 5 bases. The germline CDR1 and CDR2 sequences are KGHSH and LQKENI. The CDR3 contains 15 residues. V was cut by 2 bases and J by 5 bases, with 16 bases left in between. The CDR3 DNA reads as TGTGCCAGCTCACCAAGCGGTTCCCGATCCAACGAGCAGTACTTC. As protein: CASSPSGSRSNEQYF. Filled out from reference TRBV18 and TRBJ2-7, the complete variable domain reads NAGVMQNPRHLVRRRGQEARLRCSPMKGHSHVYWYRQLPEEGLKFMVYLQKENIIDESGMPKERFSAEFPKEGPSILRIQQVVRGDSAAYFCASSPSGSRSNEQYFGPGTRLTVT.

V and J are TRBV19 and TRBJ2-7; perhaps TRBD2 as D (5 bases). V gave up 6 bases and J gave up 3 bases, with 12 bases separating them. Per the germline V gene, CDR1 is LNHDA and CDR2 is SQIVND (reference sequence). This CDR3 has 13 residues. CDR3 DNA sequence: TGTGCCAGTAGCTGGACTCCGGGCTACGAGCAGTACTTC. Its protein is CASSWTPGYEQYF.

The rearrangement uses TRBV6-2 or TRBV6-3 and TRBJ1-5; possible D gene TRBD1, 5 bases. The germline V and J ends were trimmed by 6 bases and 4 bases, with 13 bases remaining between them. Germline lookup yields CDR1 MNHEY and CDR2 SVGEGT. This CDR3 comprises 14 residues. CDR3 protein: CASSSGTGNQPQHF. The CDR3 DNA sequence: TGTGCCAGCAGCTCCGGGACCGGGAATCAGCCCCAGCATTTT.